This T cell receptor (beta chain) was sequenced in a study of blood T cell repertoires in COVID-19. This CDR3 spans 15 amino acids. The junction had 2 bases not matched to a gene; V was cut back by 3 bases and J by 2 bases. Germline CDR1 LNHDA, CDR2 SQIVND (reference sequence). Sequencing was performed with immunoSEQ multiplex PCR; in TCRdb, only in-frame clones are kept and a portion is missing. The sample records around 60,000 clones, about 90% being singletons. This chain links TRBV19 with TRBJ2-7; 12 bases agree with TRBD1. Sequenced material: peripheral blood. The clonotype comes from a man in his sixties with active COVID-19. DNA of the CDR3: TGTGCCAGTAGTATCGGGACAGGGGGCCCCTACGAGCAGTACTTC. Translation: CASSIGTGGPYEQYF.